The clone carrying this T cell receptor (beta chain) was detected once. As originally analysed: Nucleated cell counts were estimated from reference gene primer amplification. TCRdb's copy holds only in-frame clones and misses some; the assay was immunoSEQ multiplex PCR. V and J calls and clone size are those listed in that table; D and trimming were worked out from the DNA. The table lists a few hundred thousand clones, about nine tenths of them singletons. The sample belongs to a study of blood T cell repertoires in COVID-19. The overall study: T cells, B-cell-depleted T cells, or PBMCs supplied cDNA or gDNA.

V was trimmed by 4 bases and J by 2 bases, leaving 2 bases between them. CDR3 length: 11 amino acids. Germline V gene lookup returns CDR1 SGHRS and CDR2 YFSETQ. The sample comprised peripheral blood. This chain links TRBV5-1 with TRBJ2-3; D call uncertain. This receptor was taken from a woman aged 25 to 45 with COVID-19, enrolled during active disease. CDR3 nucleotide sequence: TGCGCCAGCAGCCTCACAGATACGCAGTATTTT. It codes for CASSLTDTQYF. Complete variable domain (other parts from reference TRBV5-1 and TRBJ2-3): KAGVTQTPRYLIKTRGQQVTLSCSPISGHRSVSWYQQTPGQGLQFLFEYFSETQRNKGNFPGRFSGRQFSNSRSEMNVSTLELGDSALYLCASSLTDTQYFGPGTRLTVL.